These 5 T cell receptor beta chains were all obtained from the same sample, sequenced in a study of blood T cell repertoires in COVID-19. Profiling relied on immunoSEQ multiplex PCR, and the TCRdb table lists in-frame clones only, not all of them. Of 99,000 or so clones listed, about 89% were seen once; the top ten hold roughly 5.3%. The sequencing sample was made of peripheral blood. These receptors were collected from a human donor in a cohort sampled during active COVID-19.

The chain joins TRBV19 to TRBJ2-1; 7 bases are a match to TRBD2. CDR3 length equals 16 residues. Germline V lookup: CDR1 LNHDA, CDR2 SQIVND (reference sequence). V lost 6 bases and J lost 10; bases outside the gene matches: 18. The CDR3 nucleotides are TGTGCCAGTAGGACTACTGGCGGGAGTATTCGGGACGAGCAGTTCTTC. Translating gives CASRTTGGSIRDEQFF. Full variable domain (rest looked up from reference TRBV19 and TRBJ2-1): DGGITQSPKYLFRKEGQNVTLSCEQNLNHDAMYWYRQDPGQGLRLIYYSQIVNDFQKGDIAEGYSVSREKKESFPLTVTSAQKNPTAFYLCASRTTGGSIRDEQFFGPGTRLTVL.

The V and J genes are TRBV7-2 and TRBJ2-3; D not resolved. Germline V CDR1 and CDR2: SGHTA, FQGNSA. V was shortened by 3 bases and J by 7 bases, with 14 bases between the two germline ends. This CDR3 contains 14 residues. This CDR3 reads CASSFLEVVNTQYF. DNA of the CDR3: TGTGCCAGCAGCTTCCTCGAGGTTGTGAATACGCAGTATTTT.

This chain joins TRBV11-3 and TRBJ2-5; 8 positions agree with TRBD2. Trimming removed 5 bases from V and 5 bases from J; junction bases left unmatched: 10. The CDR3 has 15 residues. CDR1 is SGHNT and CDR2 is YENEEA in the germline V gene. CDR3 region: CASSTVSGVHETQYF. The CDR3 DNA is TGTGCCAGCAGCACCGTTAGCGGGGTACATGAGACCCAGTACTTC.

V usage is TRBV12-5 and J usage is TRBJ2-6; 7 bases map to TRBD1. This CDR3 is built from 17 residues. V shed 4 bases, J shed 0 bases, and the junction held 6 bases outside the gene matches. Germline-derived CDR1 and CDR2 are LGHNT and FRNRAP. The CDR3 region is CASGSRTGSSGANVLTF. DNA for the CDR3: TGTGCTAGTGGTTCGAGGACAGGAAGCTCTGGGGCCAACGTCCTGACTTTC.

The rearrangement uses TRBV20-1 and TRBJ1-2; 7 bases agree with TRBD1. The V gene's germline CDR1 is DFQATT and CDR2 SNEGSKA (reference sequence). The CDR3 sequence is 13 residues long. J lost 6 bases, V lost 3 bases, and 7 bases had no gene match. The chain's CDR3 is CSASSDRLNGYTF. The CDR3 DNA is TGCAGTGCTAGTTCGGACAGGCTCAATGGCTACACCTTC.